This T cell receptor beta chain is drawn from a study of OX40 agonist ivuxolimab in advanced cancers. Overall study: The study treated patients with ivuxolimab, an agonistic anti-OX40 (CD134) antibody. Study-wide points: Expanded peripheral T cells had an undetermined antigen specificity. In the 0.1 to 3.0 mg/kg range, CD4+ and CD8+ blood T cells had expanded clonally by week 6.

Autoimmune disease history or systemic immunosuppression was exclusionary. Measured with immunoSEQ multiplex PCR; TCRdb has only the in-frame clones, and not every one. The table has some 100,000 clones, almost 90% seen once. The CDR3 loop spans 14 amino acids. V was pared by 3 bases and J by 5 bases, with 12 bases between. Per germline, CDR1 SGHDT and CDR2 YYEEEE. About this clone itself: What it recognizes is unknown.

Material: CD4+ or CD8+ T cells sorted from blood, obtained in a trial of the OX40 agonist ivuxolimab. The chain joins TRBV5-6 to TRBJ1-5; perhaps TRBD1 as D (5 bases). The TCR was taken from an adult with an advanced solid tumor such as melanoma, head and neck, liver or kidney cancer. In DNA form, the CDR3 reads TGTGCCAGCAGCTGGGGGGGTAAAGATCAGCCCCAGCATTTT. Translating it yields CASSWGGKDQPQHF.